Shown below are 20 T cell receptor beta chains from a single sample sequenced in a study of graft-versus-host responses after intestinal transplantation. Their specific antigens are unknown. Sequenced by immunoSEQ multiplex PCR; TCRdb stores in-frame clones only, minus some. This table holds roughly 100,000 clones, 90% to 95% found once. The sample consisted of unstimulated CD4+ T cells sorted from spleen or lymph node cells, taken before transplant. The source is a human donor who was the organ donor for an intestinal transplant.

This clone came up a few times. The gene calls are TRBV4-3 and TRBJ1-6; TRBD1 is a possible D gene (5 bases). Trimming shortened V by 4 bases and J by 9 bases, and 7 bases separated the two germline ends. This CDR3 is 12 amino acids long. Germline V gene data show CDR1 as LGHNA and CDR2 as YSLEER. DNA of the CDR3: TGCGCCAGCAGCCGGGGGGTTTCACCCCTCCACTTT. As protein: CASSRGVSPLHF.

The genes are TRBV5-6 and TRBJ1-2; 7 nucleotides agree with TRBD1. Germline values: CDR1 SGHDT, CDR2 YYEEEE. CDR3 size: 15 residues. The V segment lost 2 bases and the J segment 3 bases; nucleotides outside the gene matches: 7. The CDR3 spells CASSFGRDSDYGYTF. The CDR3 nucleotides read TGTGCCAGCAGCTTTGGCCGGGACAGTGACTATGGCTACACCTTC.

J is TRBJ2-2 and V is TRBV7-9; 7 bases match TRBD1. Germline V gene data show CDR1 as SEHNR and CDR2 as FQNEAQ (reference sequence). Germline trimming cut 5 bases from V and 1 base from J; bases unmatched to any gene: 7. The CDR3 is made up of 16 amino acids. The DNA of the CDR3 is TGTGCCAGCAGCCGAAGGGACAGACAGAACACCGGGGAGCTGTTTTTT. Amino acid sequence: CASSRRDRQNTGELFF.

V and J are TRBV11-2 and TRBJ1-1; 8 nucleotides line up with TRBD1. CDR3 length equals 14 residues. The junction had 6 bases not matched to a gene; V was cut back by 5 bases and J by 4 bases. CDR1 and CDR2 from the germline V gene are SGHAT and FQNNGV. CDR3 residues: CASSLDRGVTEAFF. CDR3 in DNA: TGTGCCAGCAGCCTCGACAGGGGAGTCACTGAAGCTTTCTTT.

J is TRBJ1-1 and V is TRBV27; the match to TRBD1 covers 7 bases. The ends lost 6 bases at V and 8 bases at J; junction bases unmatched: 12. CDR1 and CDR2 from the germline V gene are MNHEY and SMNVEV (reference sequence). The CDR3 runs 14 residues. The CDR3 is CASSQRRDSGEAFF. The CDR3 DNA sequence: TGTGCCAGCAGCCAACGCAGGGACAGTGGGGAAGCTTTCTTT.

The chain couples TRBV7-6 to TRBJ2-2; 8 bases are shared with TRBD2. From germline, CDR1 is SGHVS and CDR2 FNYEAQ. The CDR3 spans 13 residues. V lost 6 bases, J lost 7 bases, and 4 bases stayed unmatched. The CDR3: CASRRGAGGELFF. The CDR3 nucleotides read TGTGCCAGCAGGCGGGGGGCCGGCGGGGAGCTGTTTTTT.

The V and J genes are TRBV7-2 and TRBJ1-3; D unresolved. Germline assignment: CDR1 SGHTA and CDR2 FQGNSA. Deletions cut 0 bases from V and 2 bases from J, with 5 bases between. CDR3 length: 14 amino acids. The CDR3 DNA sequence: TGTGCCAGCAGCTTAGCCCCCACTGGAAACACCATATATTTT. It specifies CASSLAPTGNTIYF.

The chain couples TRBV13 to TRBJ2-7, with 7 bases that match TRBD1. The CDR3 runs 13 residues. V gave up 1 base and J gave up 6 bases; unmatched junction bases: 3. Germline-derived CDR1 and CDR2 are PRHDT and FYEKMQ (reference sequence). The CDR3 sequence: CASSLDRGSEQYF. CDR3 sequence (DNA): TGTGCCAGCAGCTTAGACAGGGGATCCGAGCAGTACTTC.

The V gene is TRBV6-1, the J gene TRBJ2-6; D possibly corresponds to TRBD2 (6 bases). The CDR3 loop spans 17 amino acids. V gave up 4 bases and J gave up 2 bases, with 15 bases separating them. Per the germline V gene, CDR1 is MNHNS and CDR2 is SASEGT. In nucleotides, the CDR3 is TGTGCCAGCAGTGCCCTTTGGAGGGTCACTGGGGCCAACGTCCTGACTTTC. The encoded protein is CASSALWRVTGANVLTF.

The CDR3 coding sequence is TGTGCCAGCAGTCGTTTGGGACAGGGGTTAACCGGGGAGCTGTTTTTT. This encodes CASSRLGQGLTGELFF. The V and J genes are TRBV25-1 and TRBJ2-2, with 10 positions matching TRBD1. The trim removed 5 bases at V and 5 bases at J, leaving 8 bases unmatched. The CDR3 has 16 amino acids. CDR1 MGHDK and CDR2 SYGVNS come from the germline V gene.

The V call is TRBV5-5, the J call TRBJ2-7, with TRBD1 identical over 7 bases. With V trimmed by 4 bases and J by 4 bases, 14 bases remained unmatched. CDR1 and CDR2 from the germline V gene are SGHKS and YYEKEE (reference sequence). This CDR3 spans 16 amino acids. CDR3 in amino acids: CASSTNRDRNKYEQYF. Here the CDR3 DNA reads TGTGCCAGCAGCACTAACCGGGACAGAAACAAATACGAGCAGTACTTC.

Written as DNA, the CDR3 is TGTGCCAGAAGCTTGGGGGACAGGTCCAGTAATGAAAAACTGTTTTTT. Translating it yields CARSLGDRSSNEKLFF. The chain carries TRBV5-3 and TRBJ1-4, with 8 bases aligning to TRBD1. TRBV5-3 is reported as an ORF; its role is uncertain. V dropped 0 bases and J dropped 4; count of bases not matched to a gene: 5. The length of the CDR3 is 16 residues.

The rearrangement joins TRBV19 to TRBJ1-6; D may be TRBD1 (5 bases). Germline V gene lookup returns CDR1 LNHDA and CDR2 SQIVND (reference sequence). The V and J ends lost 6 bases and 7 bases respectively, with 16 bases between them. The CDR3 spans 15 residues. The CDR3, as DNA: TGTGCCAGTAGACAACCGGGACTTGGGAATTCACCCCTCCACTTT. This translates into CASRQPGLGNSPLHF.

The V call is TRBV18, the J call TRBJ2-7; D is undetermined. CDR1 KGHSH and CDR2 LQKENI come from the germline V gene. CDR3 length equals 13 residues. With 3 bases removed from V and 4 bases from J, the gap between germline ends came to 10 bases. CDR3 DNA: TGTGCCAGCTCACCGTCACCCGGGTACGAGCAGTACTTC. The encoded protein is CASSPSPGYEQYF.

This clone was counted a single time. The chain has TRBV11-3 and TRBJ2-1, with 11 bases matching TRBD2. Trimming cost V 3 bases and J 9 bases; bases outside gene matches: 7. Germline values: CDR1 SGHNT, CDR2 YENEEA. The CDR3 has 15 residues. This CDR3 reads CASSLGTSGFGEQFF. Written as DNA, the CDR3 is TGTGCCAGCAGCTTGGGGACTAGCGGTTTTGGTGAGCAGTTCTTC.

The J gene is TRBJ2-1, the V gene TRBV19; maybe TRBD2 (6 bases). V lost 5 bases and J lost 7, with 21 bases in between. This CDR3 is 16 amino acids long. The germline V gene encodes CDR1 LNHDA and CDR2 SQIVND (reference sequence). The CDR3 here is CASSHPGTPQENEQFF. CDR3 DNA sequence: TGTGCCAGTAGTCATCCTGGGACTCCCCAAGAGAATGAGCAGTTCTTC.

The CDR3 region has the DNA TGTGCCAGCAGCGTAGCCATGGGGACAGGGCGGAATGGCTACACCTTC. It yields the protein CASSVAMGTGRNGYTF. This sequence joins TRBV9 and TRBJ1-2, with 9 bases matching TRBD1. Germline V gives CDR1 SGDLS, CDR2 YYNGEE. V lost 0 bases to trimming and J lost 6 bases; unmatched junction nucleotides: 9. The CDR3 is 16 amino acids.

This rearrangement joins TRBV28 to TRBJ2-6, with D perhaps matching TRBD1 (6 bases). This CDR3 comprises 17 residues. The germline gives CDR1 MDHEN, CDR2 SYDVKM. The V and J ends lost 3 bases and 0 bases respectively, with 12 bases between them. For the CDR3, the DNA is TGTGCCAGCAGTTTGGGCAGGGGAACCTCTGGGGCCAACGTCCTGACTTTC. This gives the protein CASSLGRGTSGANVLTF.

A single count supports this clone. This chain connects TRBV7-3 to TRBJ2-1; the match to TRBD2 covers 9 bases. V lost 2 bases and J lost 4; bases outside the gene matches: 3. The CDR3 runs to 15 residues. Germline V lookup: CDR1 SGHTA, CDR2 FQGTGA. The CDR3 nucleotides read TGTGCCAGCAGCTTAGCGGGGGGGTGGTACAATGAGCAGTTCTTC. Translation: CASSLAGGWYNEQFF. Together with reference TRBV7-3 and TRBJ2-1, the CDR3 gives the full variable domain: GAGVSQTPSNKVTEKGKYVELRCDPISGHTALYWYRQSLGQGPEFLIYFQGTGAADDSGLPNDRFFAVRPEGSVSTLKIQRTERGDSAVYLCASSLAGGWYNEQFFGPGTRLTVL.

This clone was detected only a few times. The gene calls are TRBV21-1 and TRBJ1-2; the table's TRBD1 call for D was not verified on the DNA. TRBV21-1 is flagged as a pseudogene. The CDR3 has 13 residues. CDR3 DNA: TGTGCCAGCAGCAGAGGGACAGACTATGGCTACACCTTC. Protein product: CASSRGTDYGYTF.